This T cell receptor beta chain was captured by sequencing in a study of blood T cell repertoires in COVID-19. Looking at the study overall: The origin of the acute and convalescent COVID-19 samples was the United States, Italy and Spain. Nucleic acid was either cDNA or gDNA, and it came from T cells, B-cell-depleted T cells, or PBMCs.

V lost 4 bases to trimming and J lost 0 bases, with 15 bases between them. The CDR3 covers 16 residues. Per germline, CDR1 LNHDA and CDR2 SQIVND (reference sequence). Original processing notes: Nucleated cell counts were estimated from reference gene primer amplification. Clones were read by immunoSEQ multiplex PCR, and TCRdb kept only the in-frame ones, dropping some. V and J calls and clone size are those listed in that table; D and trimming were worked out from the DNA. The sample records approximately 180,000 clones, more than 75% being singletons. The receptor was isolated from a man aged 40-50 years with active or convalescent COVID-19. Sequenced: peripheral blood. This chain links TRBV19 with TRBJ1-1; a weak D match, TRBD1 (6 bases). The CDR3 region is CASSTLSTGLNTEAFF. CDR3 nucleotides: TGTGCCAGTAGTACACTCTCGACAGGTTTGAACACTGAAGCTTTCTTT.